This is a list of T cell receptor beta chains from one sample in a study of identical twins' blood T cells. From the 5' RACE reads, TCRdb called clonotypes with MiXCR, one entry per CDR3 protein. This sample yields 350,000 to 400,000 distinct CDR3 sequences, of which around 30% are seen a single time; roughly 5.5% belongs to the top ten. Sequencing input: PBMCs. All receptors derive from a woman between 18 and 50 years old in good health. Each CDR3 is given with its conserved first and last residue. A D gene is named only where the DNA matches it firmly. Rows give clone size only sometimes, using once, few, many, or a class for an expanded clone.

length	D	V	size	J	DNA	CDR3
12	-	TRBV29-1	few	TRBJ2-1	TGCAGCGCGTCGTTAGCTTCAAGTGAGCAGTTCTTC	CSASLASSEQFF
16	-	TRBV2	-	TRBJ1-3	TGTGCCAGCAGTTGGGGGCAGACGCCCTCTGGAAACACCATATATTTT	CASSWGQTPSGNTIYF
16	-	TRBV18	few	TRBJ2-1	TGTGCCAGCTCACCACCTACAGGCGGGCCAAACAATGAGCAGTTCTTC	CASSPPTGGPNNEQFF
18	TRBD2	TRBV12-3/TRBV12-4	-	TRBJ2-3	TGTGCCAGCAGTTTATTAGCGGGCTTAGCCCCTAGCACAGATACGCAGTATTTT	CASSLLAGLAPSTDTQYF
16	-	TRBV28	-	TRBJ2-1	TGTGCCAGCAGTTTAAACCGCGGTGCTGGCCCCACTGAGCAGTTCTTC	CASSLNRGAGPTEQFF
15	-	TRBV18	many	TRBJ2-2	TGTGCCAGCTCACTATCGTTTCAAGGCCCCGGGGAGCTGTTTTTT	CASSLSFQGPGELFF
17	TRBD2	TRBV3-1	once	TRBJ2-1	TGTGCCAGCAGCCAACAACTAGCGGGGGGTCTCGGCGATGAGCAGTTCTTC	CASSQQLAGGLGDEQFF
16	-	TRBV7-9	-	TRBJ2-6	TGTGCCAGCAGCTTATGGACAAGCTCTGGGGCCAACGTCCTGACTTTC	CASSLWTSSGANVLTF
14	-	TRBV20-1	many	TRBJ1-1	TGCAGTGCTAGAGATTGGGCAGGAAAAACTGAAGCTTTCTTT	CSARDWAGKTEAFF
11	-	TRBV10-3	many	TRBJ1-2	TGTGCCATCAGTGGTATCTATGGCTACACCTTC	CAISGIYGYTF
11	-	TRBV29-1	many	TRBJ1-2	TGCAGCGCTAACCGACCGGCTGGCTACACCTTC	CSANRPAGYTF
13	-	TRBV18	-	TRBJ1-5	TGTGCCAGCTCAAAGGACAGCAATCAGCCCCAGCATTTT	CASSKDSNQPQHF
14	-	TRBV20-1	-	TRBJ1-2	TGCAGTGCTACGGGGGACGACAGGTACTTCACCTGCACCTTC	CSATGDDRYFTCTF
14	-	TRBV11-2	-	TRBJ1-2	TGTGCCAGCAGCTCCTGGACTCGAAACTATGGCTACACCTTC	CASSSWTRNYGYTF
10	-	TRBV29-1	-	TRBJ2-5	TGCAGCGTTGTAAGCGAGACCCAGTACTTC	CSVVSETQYF
16	TRBD2	TRBV6-1	-	TRBJ2-1	TGTGCCAGCAGTGTAGGGACTAGTGTAGCCTACAATGAGCAGTTCTTC	CASSVGTSVAYNEQFF
15	-	TRBV12-3/TRBV12-4	-	TRBJ2-7	TGTGCCAGCAGTTCCAGGGGCATTGGCTCCTACGAGCAGTACTTC	CASSSRGIGSYEQYF
14	TRBD1	TRBV19	few	TRBJ2-3	TGTGCCAGTAGTAACGGACAGGGACCTAATACGCAGTATTTT	CASSNGQGPNTQYF
14	-	TRBV20-1	few	TRBJ1-3	TGCAGTGCTAGATTAGGGATCTCTGGAAACACCATATATTTT	CSARLGISGNTIYF
15	-	TRBV4-1	-	TRBJ1-1	TGCGCCAGCAGCCAGGCTAGACAGAGGAACACTGAAGCTTTCTTT	CASSQARQRNTEAFF
15	-	TRBV19	-	TRBJ1-5	TGTGCCAGTAGTATAATGCTCGGGGCTTATCAGCCCCAGCATTTT	CASSIMLGAYQPQHF
14	TRBD1	TRBV5-1	-	TRBJ1-4	TGCGCCAGCAGCGCGACAGGGGGGAATGAAAAACTGTTTTTT	CASSATGGNEKLFF
13	-	TRBV12-3/TRBV12-4	many	TRBJ1-2	TGTGCCAGCAGTTTTGAGGTGGGCTATGGCTACACCTTC	CASSFEVGYGYTF
14	-	TRBV3-1	-	TRBJ2-1	TGTGCCAGCAGCCCCCAAATTCGGGTCGGGGAGGCGTTCTTC	CASSPQIRVGEAFF
17	TRBD2	TRBV4-1	-	TRBJ2-1	TGCGCCAGCAGCCAACTCACTTTAGCGGGGGTATACAATGAGCAGTTCTTC	CASSQLTLAGVYNEQFF
14	-	TRBV25-1	-	TRBJ1-3	TGTGCCAGCAGTGATTTGAGGGGAGGAAACACCATATATTTT	CASSDLRGGNTIYF
14	TRBD2	TRBV20-1	-	TRBJ2-1	TGCAGTGCTAGAGTTGGGACTAGCTACAATGAGCAGTTCTTC	CSARVGTSYNEQFF
14	-	TRBV7-9	few	TRBJ1-3	TGTGCCAGCAGCCCATGGGACGTACGAAACACCATACATTTT	CASSPWDVRNTIHF
12	-	TRBV20-1	many	TRBJ1-1	TGCAGTGCTAGATCTGGGGCTCCTGAAGCTTTCTTT	CSARSGAPEAFF
15	TRBD1	TRBV12-3/TRBV12-4	many	TRBJ2-7	TGTGCCAGCAGTCAACCCGGGACAGGGGCCTACGAGCAGTACTTC	CASSQPGTGAYEQYF
14	-	TRBV6-5	-	TRBJ1-2	TGTGCCAGCACTCCGAGCAGCCCGAACTATGGCTACACCTTC	CASTPSSPNYGYTF
14	-	TRBV10-3	few	TRBJ1-5	TGTGCCATCAGTGAGAGCACAGTTTATCAGCCCCAGCATTTT	CAISESTVYQPQHF
15	TRBD2	TRBV6-2/TRBV6-3	-	TRBJ2-7	TGTGCCAGCAGTGGTACTAGCGGGGTTCACTACGAGCAGTACTTC	CASSGTSGVHYEQYF
14	-	TRBV4-3	-	TRBJ2-5	TGCGCCAGCAGCCAAGATCGCTTGCAAGAGACCCAGTACTTC	CASSQDRLQETQYF
13	-	TRBV12-3/TRBV12-4	-	TRBJ2-1	TGTGCCAGCAGTTCCGGCGCCGACAATGAGCAGTTCTTC	CASSSGADNEQFF
15	-	TRBV3-1	few	TRBJ1-1	TGTGCCAGCAGCCCCTTCTCCCGGGTGGTCACTGAAGCTTTCTTT	CASSPFSRVVTEAFF
16	-	TRBV20-1	-	TRBJ2-7	TGCAGTGCTAGAGATGTTTCCCGGGGGTTTTCCTACGAGCAGTACTTC	CSARDVSRGFSYEQYF
13	-	TRBV12-3/TRBV12-4	-	TRBJ1-6	TGTGCCAGCAGTTTTTTCGGGAATTCACCCCTCCACTTT	CASSFFGNSPLHF
15	-	TRBV5-5	-	TRBJ1-2	TGTGCCAGCAGCTTGCACAGCGATCCTAACTATGGCTACACCTTC	CASSLHSDPNYGYTF
13	-	TRBV7-9	-	TRBJ1-4	TGTGCCAGCAGCGCGTATGAACCTGAAAAACTGTTTTTT	CASSAYEPEKLFF
13	-	TRBV27	-	TRBJ1-5	TGTGCCAGCAGGGGGGGGTTCAATCAGCCCCAGCATTTT	CASRGGFNQPQHF
14	-	TRBV29-1	-	TRBJ2-1	TGCAGCGGGATGGGACGGGGAACCTACAATGAGCAGTTCTTC	CSGMGRGTYNEQFF
14	-	TRBV7-8	many	TRBJ1-1	TGTGCCAGCAGCTTTGAGCGCAGGAACACTGAAGCTTTCTTT	CASSFERRNTEAFF
13	-	TRBV28	-	TRBJ1-5	TGTGCCAGCAGTTTGACGGGGGTTCAGCCCCAGCATTTT	CASSLTGVQPQHF
13	-	TRBV10-3	-	TRBJ2-5	TGTGCCATCAGCCCGGGTTTCGAAGAGACCCAGTACTTC	CAISPGFEETQYF
14	TRBD1	TRBV12-5	-	TRBJ1-5	TGTGCTAGTGTGACAGGGTGGGACAATCAGCCCCAGCATTTT	CASVTGWDNQPQHF
16	TRBD2	TRBV5-1	-	TRBJ2-4	TGCGCCAGCAGCTCCTCCAAATCCGGGACTAGCGCCACTCAGTACTTC	CASSSSKSGTSATQYF
11	-	TRBV10-3	-	TRBJ2-1	TGTGCCATCGGCCAAACGAATGAGCAGTTCTTC	CAIGQTNEQFF